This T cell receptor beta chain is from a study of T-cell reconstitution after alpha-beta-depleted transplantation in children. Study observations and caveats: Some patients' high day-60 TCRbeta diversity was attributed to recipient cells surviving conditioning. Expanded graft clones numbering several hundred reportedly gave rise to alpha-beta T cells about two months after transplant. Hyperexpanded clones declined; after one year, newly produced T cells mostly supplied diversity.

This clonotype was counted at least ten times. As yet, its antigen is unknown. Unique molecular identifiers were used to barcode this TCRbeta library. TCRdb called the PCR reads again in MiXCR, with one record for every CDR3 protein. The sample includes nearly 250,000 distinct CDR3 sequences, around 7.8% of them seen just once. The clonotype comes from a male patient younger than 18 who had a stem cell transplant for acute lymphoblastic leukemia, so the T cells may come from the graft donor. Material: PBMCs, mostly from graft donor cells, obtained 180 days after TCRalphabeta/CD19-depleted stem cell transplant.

This CDR3 reads CASSLGGTGTRNIQYF. CDR3 in DNA: TGTGCCAGCAGCTTAGGGGGGACAGGGACGCGAAACATTCAGTACTTC. This chain uses TRBV7-9 with TRBJ2-4, with 9 bases matching TRBD1. Germline lookup yields CDR1 SEHNR and CDR2 FQNEAQ (reference sequence). V shed 1 base, J shed 6 bases, and the junction held 7 bases outside the gene matches. The CDR3 consists of 16 residues.